Given below is one T cell receptor (beta chain) in context. This clonotype was detected a few times. Its antigen remains unidentified. Per-nucleotide qualities are absent, and no much larger clonotype sits a single base away. The library was produced with RT-PCR. The sequencing machine was an Illumina HiSeq 2500. TCRdb applied fastp at Q25 and MiXCR to the public reads, then kept only in-frame beta chains. One record per CDR3 amino acid sequence lists the most common genes and DNA. The sample includes roughly 670,000 distinct CDR3 sequences, with approximately 14% observed a single time. The ten top clones hold less than 9% of the sample. The CDR3 covers 14 residues, taking in both the cysteine and the phenylalanine. CDR3 DNA is the only sequence kept; it has 42 bases, read in frame from the first base. The record originates from a study of response to subunit inactivated influenza vaccine (dated by TCRdb to the late 2010s). With regard to the full study: To follow how T cells responded to a trivalent subunit inactivated influenza vaccine, the researchers relied on deep quantitative profiling of the T cell receptor repertoire. Overall study outcomes, separate from this receptor: It was suggested by the authors that each seasonal influenza vaccination may recruit only a limited number of new T cells.

The sample was PBMCs from blood, taken less than 15 days before vaccination. The sequence derives from a man in his fifties who received an inactivated influenza vaccine. Donor details come from another sample of the same person, matched by shared clones. The sequence is built from TRBV21-1 and TRBJ1-4. TRBV21-1 has pseudogene status. At the DNA level, the sequence is TGTGCCAGCAGCAAAGGGACAAGCCGGGGAGTACTGTTTTTT. Translated, this is CASSKGTSRGVLFF.